One T cell receptor (beta chain) is described in this entry. CDR1 and CDR2 from the germline V gene are SGDLS and YYNGEE. The CDR3 totals 13 residues. Trimming shortened V by 4 bases and J by 1 base, and 8 bases separated the two germline ends. These data come from a study of control samples from healthy donors and cancer patients. Method: immunoSEQ multiplex PCR; TCRdb's copy keeps in-frame clones and lacks some. The data contain some 150,000 clones, 94% of them singletons. Sequences were obtained from blood. The chain recombines TRBV9 with TRBJ1-1, with no clear D. The clonotype was recovered from a man in his forties in good health. CDR3 loop: CASSLDTNTEAFF. In DNA, the CDR3 is TGTGCCAGCAGCCTAGACACGAACACTGAAGCTTTCTTT. Variable domain in full (rest from reference TRBV9 and TRBJ1-1): DSGVTQTPKHLITATGQRVTLRCSPRSGDLSVYWYQQSLDQGLQFLIQYYNGEERAKGNILERFSAQQFPDLHSELNLSSLELGDSALYFCASSLDTNTEAFFGQGTRLTVV.